Listed below are T cell receptor beta chains from one sample, sequenced in a study of CD8 T cells in ankylosing spondylitis. Each CDR3 protein is one row after TCRdb ran MiXCR on the 5' RACE reads. The repertoire holds 30,000 to 45,000 distinct CDR3 sequences, with 13% as singletons. The specimen sequenced was synovial fluid, either unsorted or a sorted T cell fraction (not recorded which). The receptor set was obtained from a male donor with ankylosing spondylitis. Each CDR3 is given with its conserved first and last residue. D genes are given only for firm matches. Some rows have no size entry. The others give once, few or many, or a class for an expanded clone.

CDR3aa | CDR3nt | abundance | d_gene | j_gene | v_gene
CASTPGGEQYF | TGTGCCAGCACACCGGGGGGTGAGCAGTACTTC | - | TRBD2 | TRBJ2-7 | TRBV6-5
CASSKTVAGRVEKLFF | TGTGCCAGCAGTAAGACAGTGGCCGGGCGGGTTGAAAAACTGTTTTTT | - | - | TRBJ1-4 | TRBV6-1
CASSFWTDPNYGYTF | TGTGCCAGCAGTTTTTGGACAGATCCTAACTATGGCTACACCTTC | few | - | TRBJ1-2 | TRBV12-3/TRBV12-4
CASSVSPLPYEQYF | TGTGCCAGCAGCGTATCTCCTCTACCCTACGAGCAGTACTTC | few | - | TRBJ2-7 | TRBV9
CASSQDYTTGELFF | TGCGCCAGCAGCCAAGATTACACGACCGGGGAGCTGTTTTTT | few | - | TRBJ2-2 | TRBV4-3
CASSPRTGAEQYF | TGTGCCAGCAGCCCAAGGACAGGGGCCGAGCAGTACTTC | few | TRBD1 | TRBJ2-7 | TRBV9
CASSIWGASNQPQHF | TGTGCCAGTAGTATTTGGGGGGCTAGCAATCAGCCCCAGCATTTT | many | - | TRBJ1-5 | TRBV19
CSAGYSGNTIYF | TGCAGTGCTGGTTACTCTGGAAACACCATATATTTT | many | - | TRBJ1-3 | TRBV20-1
CASTPLYGANVLTF | TGTGCCAGCACCCCGTTGTATGGGGCCAACGTCCTGACTTTC | - | - | TRBJ2-6 | TRBV7-2
CASSSYREGTQTQYF | TGTGCCAGCAGCTCCTACCGGGAGGGCACACAGACCCAGTACTTC | many | TRBD2 | TRBJ2-5 | TRBV11-2